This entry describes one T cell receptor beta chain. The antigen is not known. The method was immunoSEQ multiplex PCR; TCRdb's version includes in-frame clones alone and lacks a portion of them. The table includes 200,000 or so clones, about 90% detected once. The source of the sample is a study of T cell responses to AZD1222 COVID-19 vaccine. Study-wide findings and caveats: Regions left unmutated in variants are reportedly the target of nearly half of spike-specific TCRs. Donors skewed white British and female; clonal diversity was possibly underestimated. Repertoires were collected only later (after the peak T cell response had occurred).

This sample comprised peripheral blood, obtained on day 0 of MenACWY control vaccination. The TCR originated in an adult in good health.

The CDR3 coding sequence is TGTGCCAGCAGCCCAATATTCGGCACTGAAGCTTTCTTT. It codes for CASSPIFGTEAFF. This chain connects TRBV3-1 (or the pseudogene TRBV3-2) to TRBJ1-1; D not certain. The germline V and J ends were trimmed by 4 bases and 4 bases, with 10 bases remaining between them. This CDR3 is 13 amino acids long. Germline values: CDR1 LGHDT, CDR2 YNNKEL (reference sequence).